One T cell receptor beta chain is described in this entry. The repertoire was sequenced with immunoSEQ multiplex PCR; TCRdb's copy has only in-frame clones and lacks some. The repertoire holds tens of thousands of clones, with approximately 86% as singletons. Germline CDR1 and CDR2: ENHRY and SYGVKD. This CDR3 comprises 12 residues. J gave up 5 bases and V 4 bases, and 2 bases lay outside the gene matches. This sample is part of a study of OX40 agonist ivuxolimab in advanced cancers. Across the whole study: Ivuxolimab was delivered to patients intravenously every 2 weeks at doses spanning 0.01 to 10 mg/kg. A partial response was reached by three patients: one with hepatocellular carcinoma and two with cutaneous melanoma.

The receptor was derived from an adult with an advanced solid tumor such as melanoma, head and neck, liver or kidney cancer. Sequencing was performed on CD4+ or CD8+ T cells sorted from blood, taken in a trial of the OX40 agonist ivuxolimab. The chain has TRBV10-3 and TRBJ2-7; 7 nucleotides line up with TRBD1. CDR3 residues: CAISGDSDEQYF. As DNA, the CDR3 is TGTGCCATCAGTGGGGACAGTGACGAGCAGTACTTC.